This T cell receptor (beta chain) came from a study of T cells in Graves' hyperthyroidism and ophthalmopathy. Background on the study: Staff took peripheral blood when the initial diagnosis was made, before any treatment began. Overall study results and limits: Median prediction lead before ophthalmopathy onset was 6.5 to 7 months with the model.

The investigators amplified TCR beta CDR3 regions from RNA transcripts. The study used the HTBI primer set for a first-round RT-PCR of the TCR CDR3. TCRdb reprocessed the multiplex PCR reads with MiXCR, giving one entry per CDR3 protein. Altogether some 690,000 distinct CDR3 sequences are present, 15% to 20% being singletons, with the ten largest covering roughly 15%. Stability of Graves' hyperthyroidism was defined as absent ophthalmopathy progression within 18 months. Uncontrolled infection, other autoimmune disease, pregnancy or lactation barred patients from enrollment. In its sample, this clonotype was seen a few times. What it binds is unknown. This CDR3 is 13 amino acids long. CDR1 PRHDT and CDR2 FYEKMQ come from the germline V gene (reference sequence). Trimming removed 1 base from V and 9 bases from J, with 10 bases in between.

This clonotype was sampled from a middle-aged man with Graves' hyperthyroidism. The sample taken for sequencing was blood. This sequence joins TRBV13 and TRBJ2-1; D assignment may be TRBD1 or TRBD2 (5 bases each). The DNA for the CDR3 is TGTGCCAGCAGCTTAGAACTAGGGGTTGAGCAGTTCTTC. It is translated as CASSLELGVEQFF. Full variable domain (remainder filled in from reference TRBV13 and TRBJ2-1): AAGVIQSPRHLIKEKRETATLKCYPIPRHDTVYWYQQGPGQDPQFLISFYEKMQSDKGSIPDRFSAQQFSDYHSELNMSSLELGDSALYFCASSLELGVEQFFGPGTRLTVL.